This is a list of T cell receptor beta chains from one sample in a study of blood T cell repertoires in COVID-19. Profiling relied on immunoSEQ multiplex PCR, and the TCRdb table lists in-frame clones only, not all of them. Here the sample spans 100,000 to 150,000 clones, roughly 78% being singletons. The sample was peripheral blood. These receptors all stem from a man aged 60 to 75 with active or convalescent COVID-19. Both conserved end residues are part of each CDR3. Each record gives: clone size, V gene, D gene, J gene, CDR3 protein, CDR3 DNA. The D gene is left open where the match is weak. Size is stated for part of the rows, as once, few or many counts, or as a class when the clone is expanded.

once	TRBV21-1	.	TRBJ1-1	CASSKLRGDSEAFF	TGTGCCAGCAGCAAGCTCAGGGGGGACAGTGAAGCTTTCTTT
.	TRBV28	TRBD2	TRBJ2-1	CASSFLLAGGRDEQFF	TGTGCCAGCAGTTTTCTCCTAGCGGGAGGTAGGGATGAGCAGTTCTTC
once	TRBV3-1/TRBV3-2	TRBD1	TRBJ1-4	CASSQDSGRGRGSNEKLFF	TGTGCCAGCAGCCAAGATTCGGGCAGGGGGCGAGGATCTAATGAAAAACTGTTTTTT
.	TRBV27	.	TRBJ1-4	CASSLTGSREKLFF	TGTGCCAGCAGCCTAACCGGGTCCCGCGAAAAACTGTTTTTT
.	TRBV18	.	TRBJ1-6	CASSPWGRNSPLHF	TGTGCCAGCTCACCATGGGGGCGTAATTCACCCCTCCACTTT
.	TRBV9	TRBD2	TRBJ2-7	CASSVRLAGEQYF	TGTGCCAGCAGCGTTAGACTAGCTGGTGAGCAGTACTTC
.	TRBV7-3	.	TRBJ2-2	CASSLSGLYTGELFF	TGTGCCAGCAGCTTATCCGGACTGTACACCGGGGAGCTGTTTTTT
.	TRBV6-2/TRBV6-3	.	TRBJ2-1	CASSRGYEQFF	TGTGCCAGCAGTAGGGGCTATGAGCAGTTCTTC
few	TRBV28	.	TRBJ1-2	CASAGNNYGYTF	TGTGCCAGTGCCGGGAATAACTATGGCTACACCTTC
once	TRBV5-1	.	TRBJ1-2	CASSLSTGGYGYTF	TGCGCCAGCAGCTTGAGTACCGGAGGCTATGGCTACACCTTC
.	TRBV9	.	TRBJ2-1	CASSTRTEGSEQFF	TGTGCCAGCAGCACCCGGACTGAAGGGAGTGAGCAGTTCTTC
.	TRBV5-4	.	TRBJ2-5	CASSAGSMETQYF	TGTGCCAGCAGCGCCGGGAGTATGGAGACCCAGTACTTC
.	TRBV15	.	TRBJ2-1	CATSRDVGGGNEQFF	TGTGCCACCAGCAGAGACGTGGGAGGGGGCAATGAGCAGTTCTTC
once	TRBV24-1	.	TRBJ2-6	CATSDLKGYGANVLTF	TGTGCCACCAGTGATTTAAAGGGGTACGGGGCCAACGTCCTGACTTTC
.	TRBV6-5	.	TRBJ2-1	CASMGGMSFEQFF	TGTGCCAGCATGGGCGGGATGAGCTTTGAGCAGTTCTTC
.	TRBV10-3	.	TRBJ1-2	CAISGDITNYGYTF	TGTGCCATCAGTGGGGACATTACTAACTATGGCTACACCTTC
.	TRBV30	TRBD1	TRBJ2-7	CAWSAWAGGGEQYF	TGTGCCTGGAGTGCCTGGGCAGGGGGCGGGGAGCAGTACTTC
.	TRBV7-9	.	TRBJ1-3	CASSLGRGERNTIYF	TGTGCCAGCAGCTTGGGTCGGGGGGAAAGAAACACCATATATTTT
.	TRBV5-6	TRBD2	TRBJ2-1	CASTSTSGGAYNEQFF	TGTGCCAGCACCTCGACTAGCGGAGGTGCCTACAATGAGCAGTTCTTC
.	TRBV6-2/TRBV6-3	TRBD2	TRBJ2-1	CASSYGGRSYNEQFF	TGTGCCAGCAGTTACGGCGGGAGGTCCTACAATGAGCAGTTCTTC
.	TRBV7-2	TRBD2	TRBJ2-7	CASSPTSFSYEQYF	TGTGCCAGCAGTCCGACTAGCTTCTCCTACGAGCAGTACTTC
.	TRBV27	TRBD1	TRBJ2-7	CASSWAPGQSYEQYF	TGTGCCAGCAGTTGGGCGCCGGGACAGTCCTACGAGCAGTACTTC
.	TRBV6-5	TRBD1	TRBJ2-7	CASSRPGQGHEQYF	TGTGCCAGCAGTCGGCCGGGACAGGGACACGAGCAGTACTTC
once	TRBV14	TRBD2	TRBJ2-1	CASSQGGLAGIFSYNEQFF	TGTGCCAGCAGCCAGGGGGGACTAGCGGGAATCTTCTCCTACAATGAGCAGTTCTTC
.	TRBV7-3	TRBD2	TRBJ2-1	CASSPQPSGRSYNEQFF	TGTGCCAGCAGCCCCCAACCCAGCGGGAGATCCTACAATGAGCAGTTCTTC
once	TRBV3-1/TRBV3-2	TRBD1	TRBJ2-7	CASSSGQTSRKQYF	TGTGCCAGCAGCTCGGGACAGACCTCTCGCAAGCAGTACTTC
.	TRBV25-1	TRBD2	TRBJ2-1	CASSVAGERNEQFF	TGTGCCAGCAGTGTAGCGGGTGAGCGAAATGAGCAGTTCTTC
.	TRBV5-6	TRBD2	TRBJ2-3	CASSLLAGGPYTQYF	TGTGCCAGCAGCTTACTAGCGGGAGGGCCGTATACGCAGTATTTT
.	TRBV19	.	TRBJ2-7	CASTISVGGVQYF	TGTGCCAGTACTATTTCGGTGGGCGGGGTGCAGTACTTC
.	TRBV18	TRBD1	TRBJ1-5	CASSGQGSNQPQHF	TGTGCCAGCTCCGGACAGGGGAGCAATCAGCCCCAGCATTTT
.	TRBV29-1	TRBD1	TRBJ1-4	CSVGLKQGATNEKLFF	TGCAGCGTTGGGCTTAAACAGGGGGCGACTAATGAAAAACTGTTTTTT
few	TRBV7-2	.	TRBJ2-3	CASSPRQGRADTQYF	TGTGCCAGCAGCCCCAGGCAGGGTAGAGCAGATACGCAGTATTTT
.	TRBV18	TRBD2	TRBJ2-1	CASSPSSGRGNEQFF	TGTGCCAGCTCACCATCCAGCGGGAGGGGAAATGAGCAGTTCTTC
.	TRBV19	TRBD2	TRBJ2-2	CASSLRPLAGYTGELFF	TGTGCCAGTAGTCTCCGCCCATTAGCGGGGTACACCGGGGAGCTGTTTTTT
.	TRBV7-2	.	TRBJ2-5	CASSGGTLQETQYF	TGTGCCAGCAGCGGGGGGACTTTACAAGAGACCCAGTACTTC
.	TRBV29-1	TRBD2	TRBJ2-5	CSVEAVTSGSRDF	TGCAGCGTTGAAGCTGTGACTAGCGGGAGTAGGGACTTC
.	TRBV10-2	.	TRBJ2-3	CASSYYRPPGEDTQYF	TGCGCCAGCAGTTACTACAGACCTCCAGGGGAAGATACGCAGTATTTT
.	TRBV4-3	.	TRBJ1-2	CASSRHPPGSYGYTF	TGCGCCAGCAGCCGTCACCCCCCAGGCAGCTATGGCTACACCTTC
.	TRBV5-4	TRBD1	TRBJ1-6	CASSLVQGNNSPLHF	TGTGCCAGCAGCTTGGTACAGGGGAACAATTCACCCCTCCACTTT
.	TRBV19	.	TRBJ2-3	CATRDSITDTQYF	TGTGCCACCCGGGACTCCATAACAGATACGCAGTATTTT
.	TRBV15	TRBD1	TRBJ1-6	CATSRDGTDNSPLHF	TGTGCCACCAGCAGAGATGGGACAGACAATTCACCCCTCCACTTT
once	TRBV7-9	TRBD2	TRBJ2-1	CASSSIAGPSYNEQFF	TGTGCCAGCAGCTCAATAGCGGGACCTTCCTACAATGAGCAGTTCTTC
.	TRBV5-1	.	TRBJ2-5	CASRSQAQGGETQYF	TGCGCCAGCAGATCTCAGGCGCAGGGCGGAGAGACCCAGTACTTC
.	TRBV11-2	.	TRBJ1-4	CASSLDLVQGSEKLFF	TGTGCCAGCAGCTTAGATCTGGTACAGGGAAGTGAAAAACTGTTTTTT
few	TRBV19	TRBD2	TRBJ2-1	CASTTTEASGRHNEQFF	TGTGCCAGTACCACCACCGAGGCTAGCGGGAGGCACAATGAGCAGTTCTTC
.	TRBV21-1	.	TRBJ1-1	CASSSGEAFF	TGTGCCAGCAGCAGCGGTGAAGCTTTCTTT